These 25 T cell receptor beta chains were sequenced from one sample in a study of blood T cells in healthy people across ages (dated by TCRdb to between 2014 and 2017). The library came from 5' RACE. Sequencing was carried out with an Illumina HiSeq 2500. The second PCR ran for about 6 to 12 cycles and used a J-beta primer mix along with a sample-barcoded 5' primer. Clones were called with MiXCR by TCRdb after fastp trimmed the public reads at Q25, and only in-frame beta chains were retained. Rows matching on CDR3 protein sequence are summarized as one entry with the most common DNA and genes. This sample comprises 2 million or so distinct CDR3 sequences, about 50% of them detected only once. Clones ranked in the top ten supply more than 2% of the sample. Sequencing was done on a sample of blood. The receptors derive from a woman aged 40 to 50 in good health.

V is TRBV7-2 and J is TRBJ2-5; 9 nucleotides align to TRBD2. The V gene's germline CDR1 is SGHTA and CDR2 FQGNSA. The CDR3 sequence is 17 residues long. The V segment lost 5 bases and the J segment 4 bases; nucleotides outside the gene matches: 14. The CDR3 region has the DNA TGTGCCAGCAGCCCTAGGCTGGCGGGGGGGCGTCCAGAGACCCAGTACTTC. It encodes CASSPRLAGGRPETQYF. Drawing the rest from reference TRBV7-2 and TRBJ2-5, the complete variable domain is GAGVSQSPSNKVTEKGKDVELRCDPISGHTALYWYRQSLGQGLEFLIYFQGNSAPDKSGLPSDRFSAERTGGSVSTLTIQRTQQEDSAVYLCASSPRLAGGRPETQYFGPGTRLLVL.

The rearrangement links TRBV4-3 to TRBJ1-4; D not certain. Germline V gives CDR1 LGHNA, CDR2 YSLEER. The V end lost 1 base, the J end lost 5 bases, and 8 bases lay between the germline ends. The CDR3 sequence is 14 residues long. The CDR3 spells CASSQALSNEKLFF. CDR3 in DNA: TGCGCCAGCAGCCAAGCCCTCTCGAATGAAAAACTGTTTTTT.

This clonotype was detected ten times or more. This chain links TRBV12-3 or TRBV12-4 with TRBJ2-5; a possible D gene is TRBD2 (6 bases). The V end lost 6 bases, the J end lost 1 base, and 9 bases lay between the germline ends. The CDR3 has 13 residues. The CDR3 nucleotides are TGTGCCAGCAGACTGGGACTCCAAGAGACCCAGTACTTC. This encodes CASRLGLQETQYF.

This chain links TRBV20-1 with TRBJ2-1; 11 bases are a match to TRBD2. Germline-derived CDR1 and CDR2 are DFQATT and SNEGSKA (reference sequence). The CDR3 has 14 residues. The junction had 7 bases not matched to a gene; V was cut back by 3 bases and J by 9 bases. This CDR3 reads CSARSPSGGTEQFF. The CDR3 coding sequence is TGCAGTGCTAGGTCGCCTAGCGGGGGGACTGAGCAGTTCTTC.

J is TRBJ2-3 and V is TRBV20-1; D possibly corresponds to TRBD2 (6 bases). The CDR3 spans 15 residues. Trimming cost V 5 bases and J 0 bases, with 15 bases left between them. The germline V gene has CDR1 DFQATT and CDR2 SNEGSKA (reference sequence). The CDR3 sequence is CSASETRTSTDTQYF. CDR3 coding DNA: TGCAGTGCTTCTGAGACTAGAACTAGCACAGATACGCAGTATTTT.

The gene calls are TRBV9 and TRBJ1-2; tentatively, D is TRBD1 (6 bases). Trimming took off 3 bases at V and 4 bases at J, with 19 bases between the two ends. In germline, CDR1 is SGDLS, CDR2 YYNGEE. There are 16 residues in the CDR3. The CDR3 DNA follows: TGTGCCAGCAGCGAGCCCGCCAGGGGCCGGGTCTATGGCTACACCTTC. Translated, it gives CASSEPARGRVYGYTF.

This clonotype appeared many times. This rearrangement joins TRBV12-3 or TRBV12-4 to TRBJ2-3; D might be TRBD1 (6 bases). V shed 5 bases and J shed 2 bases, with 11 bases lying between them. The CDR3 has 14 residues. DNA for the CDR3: TGTGCCAGCAGTCGACAGGCTGACACAGATACGCAGTATTTT. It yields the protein CASSRQADTDTQYF.

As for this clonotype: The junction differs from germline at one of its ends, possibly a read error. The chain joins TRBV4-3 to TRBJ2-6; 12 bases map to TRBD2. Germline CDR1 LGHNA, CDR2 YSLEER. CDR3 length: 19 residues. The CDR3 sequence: CASSQALLAGGSGANVLTF. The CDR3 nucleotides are TGCGCCAGCAGTCAAGCCTTACTAGCGGGGGGTTCTGGGGCCAACGTCCTGACTTTC.

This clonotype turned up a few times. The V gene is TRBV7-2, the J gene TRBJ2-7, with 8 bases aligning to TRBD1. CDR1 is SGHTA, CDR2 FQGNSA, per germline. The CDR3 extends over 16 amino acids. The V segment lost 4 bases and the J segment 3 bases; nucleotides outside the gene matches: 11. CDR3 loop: CASSWDRRGFFYEQYF. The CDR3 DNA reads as TGTGCCAGCAGCTGGGACAGGCGGGGCTTTTTCTACGAGCAGTACTTC.

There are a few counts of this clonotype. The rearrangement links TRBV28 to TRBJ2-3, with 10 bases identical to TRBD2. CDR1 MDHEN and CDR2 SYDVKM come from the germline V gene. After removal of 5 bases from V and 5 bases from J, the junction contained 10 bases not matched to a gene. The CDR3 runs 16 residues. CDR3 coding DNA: TGTGCCAGCAGTCGACGACTAGCGGGTTTTGGAGATACGCAGTATTTT. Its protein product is CASSRRLAGFGDTQYF.

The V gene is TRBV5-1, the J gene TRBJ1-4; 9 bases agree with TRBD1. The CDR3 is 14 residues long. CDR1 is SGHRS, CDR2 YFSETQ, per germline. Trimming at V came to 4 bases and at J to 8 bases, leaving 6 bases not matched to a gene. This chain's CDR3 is CASSPTGGEEKLFF. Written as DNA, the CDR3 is TGCGCCAGCAGCCCCACAGGGGGCGAGGAAAAACTGTTTTTT.

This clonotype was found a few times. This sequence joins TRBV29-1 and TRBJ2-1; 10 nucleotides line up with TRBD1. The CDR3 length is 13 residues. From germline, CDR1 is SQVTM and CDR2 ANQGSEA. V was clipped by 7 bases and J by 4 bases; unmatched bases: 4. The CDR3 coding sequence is TGCAGCGGGGGGACAGGGGTTTACAATGAGCAGTTCTTC. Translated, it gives CSGGTGVYNEQFF.

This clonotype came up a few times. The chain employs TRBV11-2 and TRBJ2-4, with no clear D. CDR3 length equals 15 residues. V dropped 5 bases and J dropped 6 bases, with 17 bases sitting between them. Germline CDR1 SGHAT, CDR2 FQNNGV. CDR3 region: CASSLTLRKANIQYF. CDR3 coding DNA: TGTGCCAGCAGCCTGACACTTAGGAAGGCAAACATTCAGTACTTC.

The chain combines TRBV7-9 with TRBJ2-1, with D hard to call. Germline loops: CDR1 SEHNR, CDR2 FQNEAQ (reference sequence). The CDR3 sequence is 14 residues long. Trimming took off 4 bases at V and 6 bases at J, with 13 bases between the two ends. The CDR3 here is CASSYPGSPNEQFF. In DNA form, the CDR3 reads TGTGCCAGCAGCTATCCGGGTAGCCCCAATGAGCAGTTCTTC.

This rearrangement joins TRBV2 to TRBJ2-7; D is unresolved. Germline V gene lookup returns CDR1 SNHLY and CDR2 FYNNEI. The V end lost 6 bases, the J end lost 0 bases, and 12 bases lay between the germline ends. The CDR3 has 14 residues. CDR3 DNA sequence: TGTGCCAGCAGGGACCCAAGAAGCTCCTACGAGCAGTACTTC. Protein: CASRDPRSSYEQYF. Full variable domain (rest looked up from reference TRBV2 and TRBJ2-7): EPEVTQTPSHQVTQMGQEVILRCVPISNHLYFYWYRQILGQKVEFLVSFYNNEISEKSEIFDDQFSVERPDGSNFTLKIRSTKLEDSAMYFCASRDPRSSYEQYFGPGTRLTVT.

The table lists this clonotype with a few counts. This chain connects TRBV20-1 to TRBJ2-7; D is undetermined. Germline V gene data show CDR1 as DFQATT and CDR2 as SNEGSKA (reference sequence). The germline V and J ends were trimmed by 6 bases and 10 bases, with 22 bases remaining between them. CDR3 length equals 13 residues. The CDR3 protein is CSAFKGSQENQYF. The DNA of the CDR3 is TGCAGTGCCTTTAAAGGCAGTCAAGAGAACCAGTACTTC.

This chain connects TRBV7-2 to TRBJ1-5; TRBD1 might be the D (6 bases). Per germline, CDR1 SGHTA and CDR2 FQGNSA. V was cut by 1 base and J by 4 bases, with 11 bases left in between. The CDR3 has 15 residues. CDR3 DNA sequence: TGTGCCAGCAGCTTAGGGGGGGCGGTTAATCAGCCCCAGCATTTT. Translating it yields CASSLGGAVNQPQHF. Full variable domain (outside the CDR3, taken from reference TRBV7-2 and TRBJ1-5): GAGVSQSPSNKVTEKGKDVELRCDPISGHTALYWYRQSLGQGLEFLIYFQGNSAPDKSGLPSDRFSAERTGGSVSTLTIQRTQQEDSAVYLCASSLGGAVNQPQHFGDGTRLSIL.

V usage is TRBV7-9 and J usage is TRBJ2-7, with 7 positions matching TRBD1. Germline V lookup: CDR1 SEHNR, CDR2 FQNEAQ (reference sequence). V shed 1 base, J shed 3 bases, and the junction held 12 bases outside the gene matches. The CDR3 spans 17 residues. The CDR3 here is CASSLDCGTVIFYEQYF. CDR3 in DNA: TGTGCCAGCAGCTTAGACTGTGGGACAGTGATATTCTACGAGCAGTACTTC.

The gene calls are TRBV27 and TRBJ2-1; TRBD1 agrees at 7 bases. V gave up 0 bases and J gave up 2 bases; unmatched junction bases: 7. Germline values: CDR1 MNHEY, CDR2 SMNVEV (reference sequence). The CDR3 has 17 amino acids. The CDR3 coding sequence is TGTGCCAGCAGTTTATCGAACGGGGACAGTCCCTACAATGAGCAGTTCTTC. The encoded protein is CASSLSNGDSPYNEQFF.

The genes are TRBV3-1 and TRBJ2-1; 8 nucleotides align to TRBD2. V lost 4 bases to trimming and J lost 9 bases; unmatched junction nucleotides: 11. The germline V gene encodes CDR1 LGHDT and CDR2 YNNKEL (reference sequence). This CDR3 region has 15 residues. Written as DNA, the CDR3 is TGTGCCAGCAGCCCCCCGGGACTAGGGTTGACTGAGCAGTTCTTC. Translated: CASSPPGLGLTEQFF.

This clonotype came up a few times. The CDR3 region has the DNA TGTGCCAGCAGCTTAGGTCTAGCCGGACAGGGGGCGCGGGGCTACACCTTC. It yields the protein CASSLGLAGQGARGYTF. The V call is TRBV7-2, the J call TRBJ1-2, with 11 nucleotides matching TRBD1. Germline V CDR1 and CDR2: SGHTA, FQGNSA. This CDR3 is built from 17 residues. Unmatched junction bases numbered 12, after V lost 1 base and J lost 8 bases.

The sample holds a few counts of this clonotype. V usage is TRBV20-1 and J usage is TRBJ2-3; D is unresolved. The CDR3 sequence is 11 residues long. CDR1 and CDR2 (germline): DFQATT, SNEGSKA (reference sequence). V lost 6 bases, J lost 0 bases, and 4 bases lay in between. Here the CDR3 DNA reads TGCAGTGCCCACAGCACAGATACGCAGTATTTT. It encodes CSAHSTDTQYF.

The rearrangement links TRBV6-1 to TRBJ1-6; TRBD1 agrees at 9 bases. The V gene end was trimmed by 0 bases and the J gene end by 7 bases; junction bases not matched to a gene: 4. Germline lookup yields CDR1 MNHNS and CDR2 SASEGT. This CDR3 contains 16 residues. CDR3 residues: CASSEALGQGNSPLHF. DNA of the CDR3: TGTGCCAGCAGTGAAGCATTGGGACAGGGAAATTCACCCCTCCACTTT.

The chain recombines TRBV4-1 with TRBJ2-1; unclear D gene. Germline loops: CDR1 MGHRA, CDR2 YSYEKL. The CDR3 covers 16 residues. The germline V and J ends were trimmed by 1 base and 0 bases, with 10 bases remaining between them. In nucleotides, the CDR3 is TGCGCCAGCAGCCAAGGACCTCAGACCTCCTACAATGAGCAGTTCTTC. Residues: CASSQGPQTSYNEQFF.

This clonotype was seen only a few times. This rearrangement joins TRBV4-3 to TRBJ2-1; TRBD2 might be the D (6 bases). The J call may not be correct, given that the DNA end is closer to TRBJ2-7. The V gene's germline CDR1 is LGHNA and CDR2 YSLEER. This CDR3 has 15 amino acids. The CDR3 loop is CASSPDGSGYNEQYF. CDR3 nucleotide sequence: TGCGCCAGCAGCCCAGACGGTAGCGGCTACAATGAGCAGTACTTC.